The T cell receptor beta chain under discussion was sequenced for a study of cytomegalovirus exposure and HLA in healthy donors. Background on the study: An early data release held 75 million to 100 million unique TCRs from HLA-typed donors.

This CDR3 has 18 amino acids. Germline CDR1 KGHSH, CDR2 LQKENI. Unmatched junction bases numbered 11, after V lost 4 bases and J lost 0 bases. Comment on this clone: Its antigen is undetermined.

Healthy bone marrow donors made up the donors. The PCR used 60 Vbeta and 13 Jbeta primers. TCRdb's copy holds only in-frame clones and misses some; the assay was immunoSEQ multiplex PCR. Here the sample spans tens of thousands of clones, approximately 66% being singletons. General study points: In a later analysis, V- and J-gene trimming of beta chains associated with a DCLRE1C missense variant, replicated independently. When a later analysis compared HLA-associated TCR beta chains with equally common others, the HLA-associated chains turned out to be more clonally expanded and to have lower generation probabilities.

The chain has TRBV18 and TRBJ1-3; 8 positions match TRBD1. Source material: PBMCs. This clonotype was sampled from a man aged 25 to 45 in good health and CMV-seronegative. The CDR3 DNA reads TGTGCCAGCTCACAGAATCCGACAGGGGCCATCTCTGGAAACACCATATATTTT. Protein product: CASSQNPTGAISGNTIYF.